The sample holds a few counts of the clone carrying this T cell receptor beta chain. This specimen comes from a study of blood T cell repertoires in COVID-19. In the study overall: The samples span acute and convalescent COVID-19 from the United States, Italy and Spain. Sample material is recorded as cDNA or gDNA derived from T cells, B-cell-depleted T cells, or PBMCs.

Profiling relied on immunoSEQ multiplex PCR, and the TCRdb table lists in-frame clones only, not all of them. The top ten clones hold under 2% of a sample with 250,000 to 400,000 clones, about nine tenths of them seen once. Germline CDR1 MNHEY, CDR2 SMNVEV (reference sequence). V was clipped by 8 bases and J by 8 bases, with 18 bases between them. There are 13 residues in the CDR3. In Seattle, patients joined the study during active infection and were tracked longitudinally. The rearrangement joins TRBV27 to TRBJ1-2; D is unclear. The sequenced material came from peripheral blood. The clonotype originates from a woman in her twenties or thirties with COVID-19, enrolled during active disease. The CDR3 DNA is TGTGCCAGCGCATTACCAGGCCTCGAGGGCTACACCTTC. This sequence encodes CASALPGLEGYTF.